This TCR beta chain appears in the sequencing data of a study of beta chain features in type 1 diabetes. Study at large: Patients were similar to healthy donors in age and gender (as well as in cell yields). In all, more than 90,000,000 sorted cells from all samples were analyzed.

The CDR3 consists of 11 residues. CDR1 and CDR2 (germline): MNHEY, SVGAGI. Comment on this clone: The junction shows a germline mismatch at one end, possibly a read error.

Since all of the isolated RNA was reverse transcribed, expressed TCRB transcripts were what got sequenced. The assay was immunoSEQ multiplex PCR, and TCRdb's table has in-frame clones only and misses some. The table lists some 100,000 clones, about 40% of them singletons, with 0.065% in the top ten. The chain carries TRBV6-5 and TRBJ2-7, with D possibly TRBD2 on 5 matching bases. Sequencing was performed on stem cell memory CD4+ T cells from blood. The sequence was collected from a young woman in good health. CDR3 DNA sequence: TGTGTCAGCAGCTCCGGGGTATGGCAGTACTTC. It encodes CVSSSGVWQYF.